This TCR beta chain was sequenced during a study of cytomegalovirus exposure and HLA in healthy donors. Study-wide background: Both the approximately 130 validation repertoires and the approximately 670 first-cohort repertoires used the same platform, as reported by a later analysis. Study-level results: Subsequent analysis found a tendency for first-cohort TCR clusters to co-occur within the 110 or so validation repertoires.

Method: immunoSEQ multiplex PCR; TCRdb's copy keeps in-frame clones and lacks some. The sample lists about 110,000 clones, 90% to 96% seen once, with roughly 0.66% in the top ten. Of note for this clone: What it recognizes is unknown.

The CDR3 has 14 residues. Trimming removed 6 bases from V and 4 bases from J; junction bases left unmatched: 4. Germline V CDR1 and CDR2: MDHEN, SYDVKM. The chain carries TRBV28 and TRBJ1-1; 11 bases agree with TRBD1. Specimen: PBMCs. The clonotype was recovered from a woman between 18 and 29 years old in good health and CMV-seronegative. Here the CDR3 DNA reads TGTGCCAGCAGCCATGGGACAGGGGGCACTGAAGCTTTCTTT. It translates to CASSHGTGGTEAFF.